Below, 5 T cell receptor beta chains from the same sample are listed, as sequenced in a study of T-cell reconstitution after alpha-beta-depleted transplantation in children. Notes on the study in general: Several hundred rapidly expanded clones from non-depleted graft cells reportedly supplied alpha-beta T cells about two months post-transplant.

Their antigens are not known. It was with unique molecular identifiers that the TCRbeta library was prepared. TCRdb processed the PCR reads anew with MiXCR; each CDR3 protein has one entry. This sample has roughly 30,000 distinct CDR3 sequences; 5% to 7% occur once, and the top ten carry roughly 27%. Sequencing was performed on peripheral blood, taken 60 days after TCRalphabeta/CD19-depleted stem cell transplant. The receptors shown here come from a child under two years old who had a stem cell transplant for acute myeloid leukemia, so the T cells may come from the graft donor.

This clonotype was picked up many times. CDR3 nucleotide sequence: TGTGCCAGCAGTTCCTATCTAGACAGGTTGAACACTGAAGCTTTCTTT. Translating gives CASSSYLDRLNTEAFF. This chain connects TRBV6-5 to TRBJ1-1; maybe TRBD1 (6 bases). Germline CDR1 reads MNHEY; CDR2 reads SVGAGI. Deletions cut 4 bases from V and 0 bases from J, with 15 bases between. The CDR3 is made up of 16 amino acids.

This clonotype has more than one count but fewer than ten. V and J are TRBV12-3 or TRBV12-4 and TRBJ2-7; 10 bases fit TRBD2. The CDR3 sequence is 15 residues long. V lost 2 bases and J lost 3; bases outside the gene matches: 4. The CDR3 DNA reads TGTGCCAGCAGTTTAAGGAGCGGGGGGGTCTACGAGCAGTACTTC. Encoded protein: CASSLRSGGVYEQYF.

The chain recombines TRBV7-2 with TRBJ2-5, with D uncertain. Germline V gene sequence: CDR1 SGHTA, CDR2 FQGNSA. Trimming removed 5 bases at V and 5 bases at J, with 9 bases between. There are 12 residues in the CDR3. This CDR3 is CASSPTWETQYF. CDR3 DNA sequence: TGTGCCAGCAGCCCCACGTGGGAGACCCAGTACTTC. The full variable domain, rest sourced from reference TRBV7-2 and TRBJ2-5, is GAGVSQSPSNKVTEKGKDVELRCDPISGHTALYWYRQSLGQGLEFLIYFQGNSAPDKSGLPSDRFSAERTGGSVSTLTIQRTQQEDSAVYLCASSPTWETQYFGPGTRLLVL.

This clonotype has at least ten counts. This chain uses TRBV5-5 with TRBJ1-2; 10 positions match TRBD1. The germline V gene encodes CDR1 SGHKS and CDR2 YYEKEE (reference sequence). V gave up 0 bases and J gave up 5 bases; unmatched junction bases: 1. The CDR3 extends over 14 amino acids. CDR3 sequence (DNA): TGTGCCAGCAGCTTGGGGGACAGGGGTTATGGCTACACCTTC. It is translated as CASSLGDRGYGYTF. Full variable domain (remainder filled in from reference TRBV5-5 and TRBJ1-2): DAGVTQSPTHLIKTRGQQVTLRCSPISGHKSVSWYQQVLGQGPQFIFQYYEKEERGRGNFPDRFSARQFPNYSSELNVNALLLGDSALYLCASSLGDRGYGYTFGSGTRLTVV.

The V gene is TRBV7-6, the J gene TRBJ2-2, with TRBD2 matching over 10 bases. Germline V gene sequence: CDR1 SGHVS, CDR2 FNYEAQ. The CDR3 runs 16 residues. After removal of 5 bases from V and 7 bases from J, the junction contained 10 bases not matched to a gene. The CDR3 sequence is CASSAQAGGQGGELFF. The CDR3 nucleotides are TGTGCCAGCAGCGCACAAGCGGGAGGGCAAGGCGGGGAGCTGTTTTTT. The full variable domain, in which reference TRBV7-6 and TRBJ2-2 provide the parts outside the CDR3, is GAGVSQSPRYKVTKRGQDVALRCDPISGHVSLYWYRQALGQGPEFLTYFNYEAQQDKSGLPNDRFSAERPEGSISTLTIQRTEQRDSAMYRCASSAQAGGQGGELFFGEGSRLTVL.